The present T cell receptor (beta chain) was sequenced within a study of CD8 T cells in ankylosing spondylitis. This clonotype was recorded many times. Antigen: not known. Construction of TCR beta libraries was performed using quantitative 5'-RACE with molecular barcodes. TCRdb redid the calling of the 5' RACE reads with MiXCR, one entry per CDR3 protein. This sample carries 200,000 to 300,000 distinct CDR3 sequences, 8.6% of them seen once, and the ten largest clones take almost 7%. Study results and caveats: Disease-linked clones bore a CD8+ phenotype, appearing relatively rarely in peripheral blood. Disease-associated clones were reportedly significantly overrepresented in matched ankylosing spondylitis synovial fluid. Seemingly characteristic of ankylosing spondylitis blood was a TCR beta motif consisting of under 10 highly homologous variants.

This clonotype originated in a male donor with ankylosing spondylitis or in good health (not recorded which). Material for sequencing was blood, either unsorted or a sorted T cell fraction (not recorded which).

CDR3 in DNA: TGTGCCAGCAGCGCAACGGCCTATTCGAACATTCAGTACTTC. Its protein product is CASSATAYSNIQYF. The rearrangement uses TRBV7-2 and TRBJ2-4, with D hard to call. The V end lost 5 bases, the J end lost 7 bases, and 15 bases lay between the germline ends. Germline V CDR1 and CDR2: SGHTA, FQGNSA. The CDR3 has 14 amino acids.